This record looks at one T cell receptor beta chain sequence and its context. Its specificity is not known. Profiling relied on immunoSEQ multiplex PCR, and the TCRdb table lists in-frame clones only, not all of them. The sample has roughly 1,000,000 clones; about 80% are singletons. These data are taken from a study of shared clonotypes between healthy human individuals. Points from the study as a whole: An effect of sequencing depth on clonotype sharing among donors was expected.

The CDR3 runs to 16 residues. Germline trimming cut 3 bases from V and 3 bases from J; bases unmatched to any gene: 10. CDR1 is SGHDN, CDR2 FVKESK, per germline. The material sequenced was memory CD4+ T cells from PBMCs. Indicated subset: CD45RA-negative fraction. The rearrangement uses TRBV14 and TRBJ2-7, with 8 nucleotides matching TRBD1. The source of this sequence is a man aged 18 to 35 in good health. Some clones in this sample may be carry-over from other donors' samples. CDR3 protein: CASSQVQGALIYEQYF. Here the CDR3 DNA reads TGTGCCAGCAGCCAGGTCCAGGGGGCGCTGATCTACGAGCAGTACTTC.